The 13 T cell receptor beta chains below were found in one sample sequenced in a study of Ad26.COV2.S vaccination and SARS-CoV-2 variants. Treatment specified: roughly 20 received Ad26.COV2.S at low or high dose, single or two shots; about five received placebo; per-sample allocation not given. Specimens were obtained on day 63 following the first vaccine or placebo injection. The protocol was immunoSEQ multiplex PCR, while the TCRdb copy is restricted to in-frame clones and leaves out a portion. The sample has 450,000 to 550,000 clones; about 88% are singletons. The specimen comprised peripheral blood, sampled in a trial of Ad26.COV2.S vaccine versus placebo. These receptors all stem from a person between 18 and 65 years old who received the Ad26.COV2.S COVID-19 vaccine or a placebo.

The CDR3 sequence is CASSSTGGFEKLFF. The CDR3 DNA sequence: TGTGCCAGCAGTTCTACAGGGGGGTTCGAAAAACTGTTTTTT. The chain is built from TRBV6-1 and TRBJ1-4; TRBD1 matches 8 bases. Germline CDR1 and CDR2: MNHNS and SASEGT. This CDR3 is 14 amino acids long. V was clipped by 5 bases and J by 8 bases; unmatched bases: 7.

This sequence joins TRBV5-1 and TRBJ2-3; maybe TRBD1 (6 bases). The CDR3 extends over 16 amino acids. V was shortened by 2 bases and J by 2 bases, with 15 bases between the two germline ends. The germline CDR1 and CDR2 sequences are SGHRS and YFSETQ. The CDR3 nucleotides read TGCGCCAGCAGCTTCGGTAGGGGGAGTTACACAGATACGCAGTATTTT. It translates to CASSFGRGSYTDTQYF.

V and J are TRBV5-4 and TRBJ1-1; D unclear. CDR1 SGHNT and CDR2 YYREEE come from the germline V gene (reference sequence). The CDR3 contains 15 residues. Trimming shortened V by 1 base and J by 4 bases, and 14 bases separated the two germline ends. CDR3 loop: CASSLFMALVTEAFF. In DNA form, the CDR3 reads TGTGCCAGCAGCTTGTTCATGGCGCTAGTCACTGAAGCTTTCTTT.

This chain joins TRBV28 and TRBJ1-2; 9 bases map to TRBD1. The CDR3 totals 14 residues. Per the germline V gene, CDR1 is MDHEN and CDR2 is SYDVKM. The V and J ends lost 1 base and 5 bases, in that order; junction bases with no gene match: 2. The CDR3 DNA is TGTGCCAGCAGTTTATCCGGACAGGGGTATGGCTACACCTTC. The encoded protein is CASSLSGQGYGYTF.

The chain combines TRBV5-1 with TRBJ1-1; no definite D call. The length of the CDR3 is 15 residues. Per germline, CDR1 SGHRS and CDR2 YFSETQ. The germline V and J ends were trimmed by 0 bases and 1 base, with 10 bases remaining between them. CDR3 coding DNA: TGCGCCAGCAGCTTGGAGTTGGCGGCGAACACTGAAGCTTTCTTT. This sequence encodes CASSLELAANTEAFF. Together with reference TRBV5-1 and TRBJ1-1, the CDR3 gives the full variable domain: KAGVTQTPRYLIKTRGQQVTLSCSPISGHRSVSWYQQTPGQGLQFLFEYFSETQRNKGNFPGRFSGRQFSNSRSEMNVSTLELGDSALYLCASSLELAANTEAFFGQGTRLTVV.

The rearrangement links TRBV7-9 to TRBJ1-3; unclear D gene. The V gene's germline CDR1 is SEHNR and CDR2 FQNEAQ (reference sequence). The CDR3 runs 13 residues. The V end was cut by 2 bases, the J end by 4 bases, with 6 bases between. The CDR3 DNA sequence: TGTGCCAGCAGCTTAAACCAAGGAAACACCATATATTTT. Its protein is CASSLNQGNTIYF.

The J gene is TRBJ2-7, the V gene TRBV10-3; D possibly corresponds to TRBD2 (5 bases). The germline gives CDR1 ENHRY, CDR2 SYGVKD. The V gene lost 6 bases and the J gene lost 5 bases, with 14 bases spanning the gap. The length of the CDR3 is 13 residues. The CDR3 sequence: CAISRGRNDEQYV. The CDR3 nucleotides read TGTGCCATCAGCAGAGGGCGGAACGACGAGCAGTACGTC.

The rearrangement joins TRBV7-9 to TRBJ1-2, with D unresolved. V lost 1 base and J lost 4, with 13 bases in between. Germline assignment: CDR1 SEHNR and CDR2 FQNEAQ (reference sequence). The CDR3 covers 15 residues. The CDR3 coding sequence is TGTGCCAGCAGCTTAGTCAGAGGCCCGCCCTATGGCTACACCTTC. Its protein product is CASSLVRGPPYGYTF.

This CDR3 is CASSVTGQGDEQFF. Written as DNA, the CDR3 is TGTGCCAGCAGCGTGACCGGACAGGGGGATGAGCAGTTCTTC. The genes are TRBV9 and TRBJ2-1; 10 positions match TRBD1. CDR3 length: 14 amino acids. Trimming took 2 bases from V and 8 from J; bases not matched to a gene: 4. Per germline, CDR1 SGDLS and CDR2 YYNGEE.

As DNA, the CDR3 is TGTGCCAGCAGTCAATTACAGGGAGATCAGCCCCAGCATTTT. Translation gives CASSQLQGDQPQHF. The chain employs TRBV6-5 and TRBJ1-5, with TRBD1 as a possible D gene (6 bases). The V end was cut by 5 bases, the J end by 5 bases, with 13 bases between. Germline CDR1 is MNHEY and CDR2 is SVGAGI. The CDR3 loop spans 14 amino acids.

The chain links TRBV27 to TRBJ1-2, with unresolved D. With 6 bases removed from V and 6 bases from J, the gap between germline ends came to 20 bases. Per the germline V gene, CDR1 is MNHEY and CDR2 is SMNVEV (reference sequence). CDR3 length equals 15 residues. The DNA of the CDR3 is TGTGCCAGCAGACCCGCCGGCCGGGAGACCCATGGCTACACCTTC. This translates into CASRPAGRETHGYTF.

V usage is TRBV14 and J usage is TRBJ1-3; D is perhaps TRBD1 (5 bases). With 7 bases removed from V and 1 base from J, the gap between germline ends came to 11 bases. The germline V gene has CDR1 SGHDN and CDR2 FVKESK. The CDR3 sequence is 14 residues long. The CDR3 region is CASTPSGSGNTIYF. Here the CDR3 DNA reads TGTGCCAGCACCCCGTCAGGGTCTGGAAACACCATATATTTT.

V gene TRBV6-5 combines with J gene TRBJ1-5, with TRBD1 identical over 7 bases. Trimming cost V 6 bases and J 9 bases; bases outside gene matches: 11. Germline CDR1 reads MNHEY; CDR2 reads SVGAGI. This CDR3 has 14 residues. CDR3 residues: CASRARPQGRPQHF. The DNA of the CDR3 is TGTGCCAGCAGGGCCCGGCCACAGGGGCGGCCCCAGCATTTT.